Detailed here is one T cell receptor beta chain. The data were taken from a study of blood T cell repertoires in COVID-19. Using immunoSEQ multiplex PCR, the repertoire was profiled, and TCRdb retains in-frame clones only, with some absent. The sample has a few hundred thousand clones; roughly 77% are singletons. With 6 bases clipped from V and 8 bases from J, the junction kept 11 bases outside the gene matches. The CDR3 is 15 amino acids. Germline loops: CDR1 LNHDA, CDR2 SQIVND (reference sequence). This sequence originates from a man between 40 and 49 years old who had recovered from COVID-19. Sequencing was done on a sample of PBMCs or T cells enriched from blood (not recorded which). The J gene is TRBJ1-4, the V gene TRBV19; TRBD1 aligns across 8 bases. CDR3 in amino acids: CASSNRGISKEKLFF. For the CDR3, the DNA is TGTGCCAGTAGCAACAGGGGGATTAGTAAAGAAAAACTGTTTTTT.